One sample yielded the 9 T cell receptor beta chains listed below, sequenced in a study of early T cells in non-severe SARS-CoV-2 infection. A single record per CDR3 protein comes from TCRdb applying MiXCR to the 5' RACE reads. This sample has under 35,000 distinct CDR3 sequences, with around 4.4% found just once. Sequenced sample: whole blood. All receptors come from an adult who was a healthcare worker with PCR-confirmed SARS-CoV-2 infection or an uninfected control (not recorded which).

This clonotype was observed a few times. The CDR3 DNA reads TGTGCCAGCAGTACCCGGACAGGCGGAGGGTACGAGCAGTACTTC. This encodes CASSTRTGGGYEQYF. The rearrangement links TRBV6-1 to TRBJ2-7, with D maybe TRBD1 (7 bases). This CDR3 has 15 amino acids. CDR1 is MNHNS, CDR2 SASEGT, per germline. V was clipped by 5 bases and J by 4 bases, with 18 bases between them.

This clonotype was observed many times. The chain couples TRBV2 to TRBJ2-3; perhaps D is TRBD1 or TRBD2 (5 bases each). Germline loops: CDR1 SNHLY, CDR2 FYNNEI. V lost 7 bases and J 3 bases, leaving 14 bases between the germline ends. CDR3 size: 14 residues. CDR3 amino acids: CASKTGRGTDTQYF. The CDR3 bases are TGTGCCAGCAAAACGGGAAGGGGTACAGATACGCAGTATTTT.

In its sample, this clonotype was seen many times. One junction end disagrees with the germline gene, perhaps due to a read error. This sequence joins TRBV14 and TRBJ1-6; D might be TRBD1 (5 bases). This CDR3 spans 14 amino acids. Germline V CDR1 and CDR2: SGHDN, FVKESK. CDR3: CASRKEGRASPPHF. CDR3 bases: TGTGCCAGCAGAAAGGAGGGGAGAGCTTCACCCCCCCACTTT.

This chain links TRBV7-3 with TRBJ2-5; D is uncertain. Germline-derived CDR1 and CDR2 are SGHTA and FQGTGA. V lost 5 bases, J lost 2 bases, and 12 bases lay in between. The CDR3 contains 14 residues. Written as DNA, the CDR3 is TGTGCCAGCAGCCCTACGGGCTTACAAGAGACCCAGTACTTC. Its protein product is CASSPTGLQETQYF.

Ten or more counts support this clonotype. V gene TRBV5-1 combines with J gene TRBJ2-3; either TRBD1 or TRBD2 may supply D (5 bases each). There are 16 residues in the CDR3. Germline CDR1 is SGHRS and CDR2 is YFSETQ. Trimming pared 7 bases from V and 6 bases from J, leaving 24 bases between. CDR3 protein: CASGPAGTNYLDTQYF. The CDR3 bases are TGCGCCAGCGGACCGGCTGGGACCAACTATCTGGATACGCAGTATTTT.

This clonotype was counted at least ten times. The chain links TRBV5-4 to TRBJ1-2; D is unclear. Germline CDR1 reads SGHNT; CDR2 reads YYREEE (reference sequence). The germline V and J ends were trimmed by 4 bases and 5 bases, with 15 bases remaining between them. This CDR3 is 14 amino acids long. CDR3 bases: TGTGCCAGCAGCCCCACGGGTTCCGCATATGGCTACACCTTC. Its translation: CASSPTGSAYGYTF.

Written as DNA, the CDR3 is TGCGCCAGCCGGGGGACTCTTCGGAACACTGAAGCTTTCTTT. This translates into CASRGTLRNTEAFF. V usage is TRBV4-1 and J usage is TRBJ1-1; maybe TRBD1 (5 bases). The V and J ends lost 8 bases and 1 base respectively, with 14 bases between them. The CDR3 has 14 residues. The germline gives CDR1 MGHRA, CDR2 YSYEKL.

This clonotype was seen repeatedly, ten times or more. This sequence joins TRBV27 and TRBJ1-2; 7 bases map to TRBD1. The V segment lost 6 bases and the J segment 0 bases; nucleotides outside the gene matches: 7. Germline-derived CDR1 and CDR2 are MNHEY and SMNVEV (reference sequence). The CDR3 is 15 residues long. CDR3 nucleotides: TGTGCCAGCAGGTCGACAGGGCCGTCTAACTATGGCTACACCTTC. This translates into CASRSTGPSNYGYTF.

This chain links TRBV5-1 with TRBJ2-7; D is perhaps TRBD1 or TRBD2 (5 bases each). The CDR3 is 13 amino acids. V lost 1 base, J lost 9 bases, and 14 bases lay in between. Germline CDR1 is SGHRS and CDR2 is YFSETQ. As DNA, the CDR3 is TGCGCCAGCAGCTTGACACTAGGGGAAAGGCAGTACTTC. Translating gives CASSLTLGERQYF.